This T cell receptor (beta chain) was identified in a study of CD8 T cells in ankylosing spondylitis. Study results and limitations: Significant enrichment of disease-linked clones was reported in matched ankylosing spondylitis synovial fluid. A motif in TCR beta, a set of fewer than ten highly homologous variants, appeared characteristic of ankylosing spondylitis blood. Both synovial fluid and blood in reactive arthritis had previously been reported to carry some motif variants.

A word on this clonotype: Its target is unknown.

In TCRdb, the 5' RACE reads were re-called with MiXCR into one record per CDR3 protein. The sample contains about 190,000 distinct CDR3 sequences, 10% to 15% of which appear only once. Germline CDR1 is SQVTM and CDR2 is ANQGSEA. V was shortened by 8 bases and J by 1 base, with 17 bases between the two germline ends. The CDR3 runs 14 residues. The chain combines TRBV29-1 with TRBJ1-2, with D uncertain. The material sequenced was blood, either unsorted or a sorted T cell fraction (not recorded which). This clonotype was sampled from a female donor with ankylosing spondylitis or in good health (not recorded which). CDR3 DNA: TGCAGCTCGCTGGACTGGAATAATAACTATGGCTACACCTTC. Translation gives CSSLDWNNNYGYTF.